These 9 T cell receptor beta chains were sequenced from one sample in a study of T cells in Graves' hyperthyroidism and ophthalmopathy. RNA transcripts served as the template for amplifying TCR beta CDR3 regions. The primer set for the first-round RT-PCR of the TCR CDR3 was HTBI. Each CDR3 protein is one row after TCRdb ran MiXCR on the multiplex PCR reads. The sample lists under 400,000 distinct CDR3 sequences; 15% to 20% were seen once. The sequencing input was blood. The receptor source for this set is a woman aged 40 to 49 with Graves' ophthalmopathy.

Many counts were recorded for this clonotype. The chain joins TRBV4-1 to TRBJ2-5; TRBD2 aligns across 10 bases. The trim removed 0 bases at V and 2 bases at J, leaving 6 bases unmatched. Looked up from germline, CDR1 is MGHRA and CDR2 is YSYEKL. The length of the CDR3 is 17 residues. CDR3 residues: CASSQDPSGSQQETQYF. The DNA for the CDR3 is TGCGCCAGCAGCCAAGATCCTAGCGGGAGCCAACAAGAGACCCAGTACTTC.

This clonotype has at least ten counts. The chain joins TRBV12-3 or TRBV12-4 to TRBJ2-7; 8 nucleotides agree with TRBD2. The CDR3 is 15 amino acids. V shed 1 base and J 3 bases; nucleotides not matched to a gene: 5. The CDR3 nucleotides are TGTGCCAGCAGTTTAGGAGCGGGAGAGGGCTACGAGCAGTACTTC. Translated, it gives CASSLGAGEGYEQYF.

This clonotype came up many times. The chain uses TRBV30 and TRBJ2-2, with D possibly being TRBD1 (6 bases). The CDR3 has 14 amino acids. Germline lookup yields CDR1 GTSNPN and CDR2 SVGIG (reference sequence). The V end was cut by 3 bases, the J end by 7 bases, with 15 bases between. The CDR3 is CAWRGRGDIGELFF. In DNA form, the CDR3 reads TGTGCCTGGAGGGGCAGGGGAGATATCGGGGAGCTGTTTTTT.

In its sample, this clonotype was seen a few times. The chain has TRBV6-1 and TRBJ1-1; D is possibly TRBD1 (6 bases). This CDR3 region has 14 residues. V was trimmed by 7 bases and J by 1 base, leaving 13 bases between them. Per germline, CDR1 MNHNS and CDR2 SASEGT. CDR3 sequence (DNA): TGTGCCAGCACCGTAGGACAGAAGAACACTGAAGCTTTCTTT. Its translation is CASTVGQKNTEAFF.

V gene TRBV28 combines with J gene TRBJ2-5, with D possibly matching TRBD1 (5 bases). This CDR3 has 15 residues. V shed 6 bases and J shed 3 bases, with 17 bases lying between them. Germline assignment: CDR1 MDHEN and CDR2 SYDVKM. CDR3 sequence (DNA): TGTGCCAGCAGCTTCCCCCGAGGCAGGGAAGAGACCCAGTACTTC. Amino acids: CASSFPRGREETQYF.

In this sample, this clonotype turned up many times. The CDR3 coding sequence is TGTGCCAGCAGCGGGGGACCTCTCCAAGAGACCCAGTACTTC. Translation: CASSGGPLQETQYF. The V call is TRBV6-5, the J call TRBJ2-5, with D perhaps TRBD2 (6 bases). The V end lost 6 bases, the J end lost 1 base, and 12 bases lay between the germline ends. This CDR3 spans 14 amino acids. From germline, CDR1 is MNHEY and CDR2 SVGAGI.

This clonotype was recorded at least ten times. V usage is TRBV6-1 and J usage is TRBJ1-6; D gene unclear. Germline V gives CDR1 MNHNS, CDR2 SASEGT. CDR3 length: 12 amino acids. The V end lost 6 bases, the J end lost 11 bases, and 11 bases lay between the germline ends. CDR3 in DNA: TGTGCCAGCAGGGATACAGCGGCACCCCTCCACTTT. Its protein product is CASRDTAAPLHF.

This clonotype was detected ten times or more. The chain uses TRBV5-1 and TRBJ1-5; the D is unclear. The CDR3 is 14 amino acids. Trimming removed 0 bases from V and 3 bases from J, with 7 bases in between. The germline V gene has CDR1 SGHRS and CDR2 YFSETQ. The CDR3 here is CASSLVPDNQPQHF. The CDR3 region has the DNA TGCGCCAGCAGCTTGGTGCCCGACAATCAGCCCCAGCATTTT.

This clonotype has a count of ten or more. This chain links TRBV30 with TRBJ2-2, with D unclear. The CDR3 totals 11 residues. Germline assignment: CDR1 GTSNPN and CDR2 SVGIG (reference sequence). Trimming removed 0 bases at V and 7 bases at J, with 3 bases between. Here the CDR3 reads CAWSVYGELFF. Here the CDR3 DNA reads TGTGCCTGGAGTGTTTACGGGGAGCTGTTTTTT. The full variable domain, completed using reference TRBV30 and TRBJ2-2, is SQTIHQWPATLVQPVGSPLSLECTVEGTSNPNLYWYRQAAGRGLQLLFYSVGIGQISSEVPQNLSASRPQDRQFILSSKKLLLSDSGFYLCAWSVYGELFFGEGSRLTVL.